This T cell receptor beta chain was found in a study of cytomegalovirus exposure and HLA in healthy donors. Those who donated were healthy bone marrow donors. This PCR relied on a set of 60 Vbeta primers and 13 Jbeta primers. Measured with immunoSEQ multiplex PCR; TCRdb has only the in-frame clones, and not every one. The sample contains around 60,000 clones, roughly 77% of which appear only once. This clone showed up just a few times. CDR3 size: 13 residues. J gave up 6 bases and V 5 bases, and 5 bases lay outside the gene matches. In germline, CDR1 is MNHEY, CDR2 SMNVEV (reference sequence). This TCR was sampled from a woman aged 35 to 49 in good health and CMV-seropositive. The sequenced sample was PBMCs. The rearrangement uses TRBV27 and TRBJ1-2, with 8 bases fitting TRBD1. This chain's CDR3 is CASSGRTGNGYTF. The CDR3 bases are TGTGCCAGCAGTGGACGGACAGGGAATGGCTACACCTTC.